Each of the 9 T cell receptor beta chains below was sequenced from the same sample in a study of patients and donors after allogeneic stem cell transplantation. In TCRdb, the RT-PCR reads were re-called with MiXCR into one record per CDR3 protein. This table has several thousand distinct CDR3 sequences, 24% appearing once. The sample was blood, either unsorted or a sorted T cell fraction (not recorded which). The origin of the receptors is a human donor who was either an allogeneic HSCT recipient or a stem cell or donor lymphocyte infusion donor (not recorded which). It is not recorded whose cells these are; they may come from a transplant donor.

V gene TRBV10-3 combines with J gene TRBJ2-3; D gene ambiguous. V lost 2 bases and J 1 base, leaving 4 bases between the germline ends. Germline lookup yields CDR1 ENHRY and CDR2 SYGVKD. The CDR3 extends over 13 amino acids. The CDR3 sequence: CAISEDGTDTQYF. DNA for the CDR3: TGTGCCATCAGTGAGGATGGCACAGATACGCAGTATTTT.

In its sample, this clonotype was seen a few times. This rearrangement joins TRBV2 to TRBJ2-5; TRBD1 matches 7 bases. Unmatched junction bases numbered 6, after V lost 10 bases and J lost 4 bases. The CDR3 totals 12 residues. CDR1 SNHLY and CDR2 FYNNEI come from the germline V gene. CDR3 amino acids: CAMGRDRETQYF. The DNA for the CDR3 is TGTGCCATGGGCAGGGACAGAGAGACCCAGTACTTC.

This clonotype is categorized as medium-sized. This chain joins TRBV3-1 and TRBJ2-7; a weak D match, TRBD2 (5 bases). CDR3 length: 13 residues. Trimming cost V 0 bases and J 9 bases, with 12 bases left between them. The V gene's germline CDR1 is LGHDT and CDR2 YNNKEL (reference sequence). The CDR3 protein is CASSQDSQSGQYF. The CDR3 DNA reads as TGTGCCAGCAGCCAAGATAGTCAGAGCGGGCAGTACTTC.

The V and J genes are TRBV6-6 and TRBJ2-1; no reliable D call. This CDR3 spans 11 amino acids. Per germline, CDR1 MNHNY and CDR2 SVGAGI (reference sequence). V lost 5 bases and J lost 5, with 4 bases in between. CDR3 sequence: CASSRDNEQFF. The DNA for the CDR3 is TGTGCCAGCAGTAGAGACAATGAGCAGTTCTTC.

This clonotype has only a few counts. CDR3: CASRADGANYGYTF. CDR3 in DNA: TGTGCCAGCAGGGCCGACGGGGCTAACTATGGCTACACCTTC. The chain carries TRBV27 and TRBJ1-2; D call uncertain. The CDR3 is made up of 14 amino acids. The V gene's germline CDR1 is MNHEY and CDR2 SMNVEV (reference sequence). The V end lost 6 bases, the J end lost 0 bases, and 11 bases lay between the germline ends.

This clonotype was seen more than once but under ten times. This rearrangement joins TRBV5-1 to TRBJ2-2; D is undetermined. CDR1 and CDR2 from the germline V gene are SGHRS and YFSETQ. V lost 5 bases and J 2 bases, leaving 4 bases between the germline ends. CDR3 length equals 12 residues. CDR3 in amino acids: CASSQNTGELFF. For the CDR3, the DNA is TGCGCCAGCAGTCAAAACACCGGGGAGCTGTTTTTT.

V is TRBV6-5 and J is TRBJ1-1; 11 positions agree with TRBD1. The CDR3 is made up of 12 amino acids. Per germline, CDR1 MNHEY and CDR2 SVGAGI. V trimming: 6 bases; J trimming: 10 bases; junction bases outside the gene matches: 4. CDR3 in DNA: TGTGCCAGCAGCAACGGACAGGGGGCAGCTTTCTTT. Residues: CASSNGQGAAFF.

By share of the sample, this clonotype is medium-sized. The chain carries TRBV4-2 and TRBJ2-3; 8 bases line up with TRBD2. The germline V gene encodes CDR1 LGHNA and CDR2 YNFKEQ. After removal of 4 bases from V and 1 base from J, the junction contained 4 bases not matched to a gene. The CDR3 spans 15 residues. In DNA, the CDR3 is TGTGCCAGCAGCCCTACCGGGGGGGGCACAGATACGCAGTATTTT. Residues: CASSPTGGGTDTQYF.

V usage is TRBV4-3 and J usage is TRBJ2-2, with D perhaps TRBD1 (5 bases). Trimming stripped 11 bases from V and 6 bases from J, with 16 bases between. CDR3 size: 13 residues. CDR1 is LGHNA and CDR2 is YSLEER in the germline V gene. The CDR3 loop is CASAGQVPGELFF. The CDR3 DNA reads TGCGCCTCGGCAGGGCAGGTACCCGGGGAGCTGTTTTTT.